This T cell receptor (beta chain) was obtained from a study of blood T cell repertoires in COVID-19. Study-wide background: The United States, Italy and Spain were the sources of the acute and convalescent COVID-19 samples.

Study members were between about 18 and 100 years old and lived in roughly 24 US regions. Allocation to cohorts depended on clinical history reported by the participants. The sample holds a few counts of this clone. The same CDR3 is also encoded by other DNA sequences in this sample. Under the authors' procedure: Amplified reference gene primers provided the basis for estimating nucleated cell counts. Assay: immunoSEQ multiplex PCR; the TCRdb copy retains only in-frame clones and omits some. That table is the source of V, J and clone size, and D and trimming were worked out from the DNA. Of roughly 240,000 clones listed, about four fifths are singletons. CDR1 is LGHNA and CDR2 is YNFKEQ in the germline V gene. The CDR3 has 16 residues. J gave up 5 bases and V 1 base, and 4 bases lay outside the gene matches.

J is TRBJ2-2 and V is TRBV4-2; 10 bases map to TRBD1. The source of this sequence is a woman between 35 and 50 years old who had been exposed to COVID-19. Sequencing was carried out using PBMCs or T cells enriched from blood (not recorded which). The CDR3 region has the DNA TGTGCCAGCAGCCAAGGACAGGGGGCGGGGACCGGGGAGCTGTTTTTT. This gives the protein CASSQGQGAGTGELFF.